The rows below give T cell receptor beta chains drawn from one sample of a study of blood T cell repertoires in COVID-19. Produced via immunoSEQ multiplex PCR; TCRdb's table is partial and in-frame only. The sample lists some 57,000 clones; over 75% were seen once. The sequencing sample was made of peripheral blood. Receptors originate from a man older than 75 with COVID-19, enrolled during active disease. The CDR3 runs from the conserved cysteine through the conserved F or W. A D gene is named only where the DNA matches it firmly. Size values are once, few and many counts, or a class for expanded clones, and some rows have none.

v_gene: TRBV24-1; d_gene: NA; j_gene: TRBJ1-5; abundance: NA; CDR3nt: TGTGCCACCAGTGATTTCCCGTACAGAGCCCGGAGCAATCAGCCCCAGCATTTT; CDR3aa: CATSDFPYRARSNQPQHF
v_gene: TRBV6-2/TRBV6-3; d_gene: TRBD1; j_gene: TRBJ1-5; abundance: few; CDR3nt: TGTGCCAGCAGCCGCAGCGGACAGGGTCGTCAGCCCCAGCATTTT; CDR3aa: CASSRSGQGRQPQHF
v_gene: TRBV5-5; d_gene: NA; j_gene: TRBJ2-5; abundance: NA; CDR3nt: TGTGCCAGCAGCCCCGAAGAGACCCAGTACTTC; CDR3aa: CASSPEETQYF
v_gene: TRBV7-9; d_gene: TRBD1; j_gene: TRBJ2-5; abundance: NA; CDR3nt: TGTGCCAGCAGCCCCGAACAGGGGACCCGAGAGACCCAGTACTTC; CDR3aa: CASSPEQGTRETQYF
v_gene: TRBV20-1; d_gene: NA; j_gene: TRBJ1-4; abundance: NA; CDR3nt: TGCAGTGCCGCAACTAATGAAAAACTGTTTTTT; CDR3aa: CSAATNEKLFF
v_gene: TRBV5-1; d_gene: NA; j_gene: TRBJ1-4; abundance: NA; CDR3nt: TGCGCCAGCAGCTTAAGTCAGGGTTACGAAAAACTGTTTTTT; CDR3aa: CASSLSQGYEKLFF
v_gene: TRBV5-4; d_gene: NA; j_gene: TRBJ1-5; abundance: NA; CDR3nt: TGTGCCAGCAGCTTGGAGCCGAACAATCAGCCCCAGCATTTT; CDR3aa: CASSLEPNNQPQHF
v_gene: TRBV5-4; d_gene: NA; j_gene: TRBJ2-3; abundance: NA; CDR3nt: TGTGCCAGCAGCGGGGGGGGCAGGGCGGTGACAGATACGCAGTATTTT; CDR3aa: CASSGGGRAVTDTQYF
v_gene: TRBV7-9; d_gene: TRBD2; j_gene: TRBJ2-5; abundance: NA; CDR3nt: TGTGCCAGCAGCTTACTGTGGGGCGGGAGTAGCAGTGAGACCCAGTACTTC; CDR3aa: CASSLLWGGSSSETQYF
v_gene: TRBV15; d_gene: NA; j_gene: TRBJ2-7; abundance: NA; CDR3nt: TGTGCCACCAGCGGAGGGCAGGGTGTTTACTACGAGCAGTACTTC; CDR3aa: CATSGGQGVYYEQYF
v_gene: TRBV7-2; d_gene: NA; j_gene: TRBJ1-1; abundance: NA; CDR3nt: TGTGCCAGCCTATCGGTGCGGAACACTGAAGCTTTCTTT; CDR3aa: CASLSVRNTEAFF
v_gene: TRBV5-1; d_gene: TRBD2; j_gene: TRBJ2-5; abundance: NA; CDR3nt: TGCGCCAGCAGCTTGCGCGGCGGGAGGCCGGAAGAGACCCAGTACTTC; CDR3aa: CASSLRGGRPEETQYF
v_gene: TRBV7-2; d_gene: NA; j_gene: TRBJ2-7; abundance: NA; CDR3nt: TGTGCCAGCAGCTTTGGCAGGGCCTACGAGCAGTACTTC; CDR3aa: CASSFGRAYEQYF
v_gene: TRBV3-1/TRBV3-2; d_gene: NA; j_gene: TRBJ1-2; abundance: NA; CDR3nt: TGTGCCAGCAGCCAAGTTGGAGGGTCCGGCTTCTCTGGCTACACCTTC; CDR3aa: CASSQVGGSGFSGYTF
v_gene: TRBV9; d_gene: NA; j_gene: TRBJ1-4; abundance: NA; CDR3nt: TGTGCCAGCAGCCCACGAGAGGCGGGGGCGATTGAAAAACTGTTTTTT; CDR3aa: CASSPREAGAIEKLFF
v_gene: TRBV5-4; d_gene: TRBD1; j_gene: TRBJ1-1; abundance: NA; CDR3nt: TGTGCCAGCAGCTTGAAGGGAGTAACACCGACAGGGGCTTTCTTT; CDR3aa: CASSLKGVTPTGAFF
v_gene: TRBV9; d_gene: TRBD2; j_gene: TRBJ2-5; abundance: NA; CDR3nt: TGTGCCAGCAGCGTAGTGGCTAGCGGGAGCCCCAGGGGGGGGGAGACCCAGTACTTC; CDR3aa: CASSVVASGSPRGGETQYF
v_gene: TRBV5-6; d_gene: NA; j_gene: TRBJ1-1; abundance: NA; CDR3nt: TGTGCCAGCAGCACAATTGGACAGAACACTGAAGCTTTCTTT; CDR3aa: CASSTIGQNTEAFF
v_gene: TRBV7-9; d_gene: NA; j_gene: TRBJ2-7; abundance: NA; CDR3nt: TGTGCCAGCAGCCATCCAGGGCTGGGTAACCACGAGCAGTACTTC; CDR3aa: CASSHPGLGNHEQYF
v_gene: TRBV27; d_gene: TRBD2; j_gene: TRBJ2-2; abundance: NA; CDR3nt: TGTGCCAGCAGTTTATTTGCGGGAGGGCCCGACGGGGAGCTGTTTTTT; CDR3aa: CASSLFAGGPDGELFF
v_gene: TRBV7-8; d_gene: TRBD1; j_gene: TRBJ1-4; abundance: NA; CDR3nt: TGTGCCAGCAGCTCCGACAGGGACAATGAAAAACTGTTTTTT; CDR3aa: CASSSDRDNEKLFF
v_gene: TRBV4-3; d_gene: TRBD1; j_gene: TRBJ1-6; abundance: NA; CDR3nt: TGCGCCAGCAGCCAAACCGACAGGGGTAATTCACCCCTCCACTTT; CDR3aa: CASSQTDRGNSPLHF
v_gene: TRBV10-3; d_gene: NA; j_gene: TRBJ2-2; abundance: NA; CDR3nt: TGTGCCATCAGTGAAAGTTTGCGCACCGGGGAGCTGTTTTTT; CDR3aa: CAISESLRTGELFF
v_gene: TRBV27; d_gene: TRBD1; j_gene: TRBJ1-2; abundance: NA; CDR3nt: TGTGCCAGCAGTTTATTAGGACAGGGGCGAGATGGCTACACCTTC; CDR3aa: CASSLLGQGRDGYTF
v_gene: TRBV3-1/TRBV3-2; d_gene: NA; j_gene: TRBJ1-1; abundance: NA; CDR3nt: TGTGCCAGCAGCCGAAGGGTAGGGAGCACTGAAGCTTTCTTT; CDR3aa: CASSRRVGSTEAFF
v_gene: TRBV3-1/TRBV3-2; d_gene: NA; j_gene: TRBJ1-1; abundance: NA; CDR3nt: TGTGCCAGCAGCCTCGCGGGGGTCGCTGAAGCTTTCTTT; CDR3aa: CASSLAGVAEAFF
v_gene: TRBV4-1; d_gene: TRBD1; j_gene: TRBJ2-5; abundance: few; CDR3nt: TGCGCCAGCAGCCAATCCGGGACAGGGAAGGAAGAGACCCAGTACTTC; CDR3aa: CASSQSGTGKEETQYF
v_gene: TRBV5-1; d_gene: TRBD2; j_gene: TRBJ2-5; abundance: NA; CDR3nt: TGCGCCAGCAGCTCGGGGACTAGCGGGCAAGAGACCCAGTACTTC; CDR3aa: CASSSGTSGQETQYF
v_gene: TRBV7-3; d_gene: NA; j_gene: TRBJ2-6; abundance: NA; CDR3nt: TGTGCCAGCAGCTTACGGGGCGGGGCTGGGGCCAACGTCCTGACTTTC; CDR3aa: CASSLRGGAGANVLTF
v_gene: TRBV30; d_gene: TRBD1; j_gene: TRBJ1-1; abundance: NA; CDR3nt: TGTGCCTGGATACAGGGGGGGATTGGTGAAGCTTTCTTT; CDR3aa: CAWIQGGIGEAFF
v_gene: TRBV19; d_gene: NA; j_gene: TRBJ2-7; abundance: few; CDR3nt: TGTGCCAGTAATGGGGCCTCCTACGAGCAGTACTTC; CDR3aa: CASNGASYEQYF
v_gene: TRBV5-4; d_gene: NA; j_gene: TRBJ1-4; abundance: few; CDR3nt: TGTGCCAGCAGCTTGGGACAGGCCCGCACAACTAATGAAAAACTGTTTTTT; CDR3aa: CASSLGQARTTNEKLFF
v_gene: TRBV7-2; d_gene: NA; j_gene: TRBJ2-5; abundance: NA; CDR3nt: TGTGCCAGCAGCTTACGGCGGGCGGCTGGGACCCAGTACTTC; CDR3aa: CASSLRRAAGTQYF
v_gene: TRBV7-6; d_gene: TRBD1; j_gene: TRBJ1-2; abundance: once; CDR3nt: TGTGCCAGCAGCCCGACCCGACAGGGGGCTGAGGGCTACACCTTC; CDR3aa: CASSPTRQGAEGYTF
v_gene: TRBV13; d_gene: TRBD2; j_gene: TRBJ2-7; abundance: NA; CDR3nt: TGTGCCAGCACCTATCGGGGGGGTTCCCACGAGCAGTACTTC; CDR3aa: CASTYRGGSHEQYF
v_gene: TRBV5-1; d_gene: NA; j_gene: TRBJ1-3; abundance: once; CDR3nt: TGCGCCAGCAGCTTGGAGGGGCACTCTGGAAACACCATATATTTT; CDR3aa: CASSLEGHSGNTIYF
v_gene: TRBV12-5; d_gene: NA; j_gene: TRBJ1-1; abundance: once; CDR3nt: TGTGCTAGTATGGAGGGGTGGGGTGAAGCTTTCTTT; CDR3aa: CASMEGWGEAFF
v_gene: TRBV5-5; d_gene: NA; j_gene: TRBJ2-4; abundance: NA; CDR3nt: TGTGCCAGCAGCACCGGCGGGGACGTTGCCAAAAACATTCAGTACTTC; CDR3aa: CASSTGGDVAKNIQYF
v_gene: TRBV7-9; d_gene: NA; j_gene: TRBJ1-1; abundance: NA; CDR3nt: TGTGCCAGCAGCTTCGTCAACAGGGTCGACACTGAAGCTTTCTTT; CDR3aa: CASSFVNRVDTEAFF
v_gene: TRBV25-1; d_gene: TRBD1; j_gene: TRBJ2-7; abundance: NA; CDR3nt: TGTGCCAGCAGTGAATCACCTCGTTCGGGACAGGGCGATTACGAGCAGTACTTC; CDR3aa: CASSESPRSGQGDYEQYF
v_gene: TRBV19; d_gene: TRBD1; j_gene: TRBJ2-4; abundance: NA; CDR3nt: TGTGCCAGTAGTATAGGCAGGGGGCAAGCCAAAAACATTCAGTACTTC; CDR3aa: CASSIGRGQAKNIQYF
v_gene: TRBV15; d_gene: NA; j_gene: TRBJ1-1; abundance: NA; CDR3nt: TGTGCCACCAGCAGAGATCAGCGGGGAGGAACTGAAGCTTTCTTT; CDR3aa: CATSRDQRGGTEAFF
v_gene: TRBV5-4; d_gene: NA; j_gene: TRBJ1-2; abundance: NA; CDR3nt: TGTGCCAGCAGCTTAGAGAACTATGGCTACACCTTC; CDR3aa: CASSLENYGYTF
v_gene: TRBV30; d_gene: TRBD1; j_gene: TRBJ1-1; abundance: NA; CDR3nt: TGTGCCTGGAGGACAGGGGGCACTGAAGCTTTCTTT; CDR3aa: CAWRTGGTEAFF
v_gene: TRBV19; d_gene: TRBD2; j_gene: TRBJ2-1; abundance: NA; CDR3nt: TGTGCCAGTCGGACAGGGACTAGCGGGGGCCGGAATGAGCAGTTCTTC; CDR3aa: CASRTGTSGGRNEQFF
v_gene: TRBV27; d_gene: NA; j_gene: TRBJ1-1; abundance: NA; CDR3nt: TGTGCCAGCAGAGGGGACTTCTCGAACACTGAAGCTTTCTTT; CDR3aa: CASRGDFSNTEAFF
v_gene: TRBV6-5; d_gene: TRBD1; j_gene: TRBJ1-2; abundance: NA; CDR3nt: TGTGCCATGTCCGGGCCAGGGGGAACCTGGGGCTACACCTTC; CDR3aa: CAMSGPGGTWGYTF
v_gene: TRBV5-4; d_gene: NA; j_gene: TRBJ2-3; abundance: NA; CDR3nt: TGTGCCAGCAGCTTGGACAGCCTGGGTTTGGATACGCAGTATTTT; CDR3aa: CASSLDSLGLDTQYF
v_gene: TRBV27; d_gene: TRBD2; j_gene: TRBJ2-1; abundance: NA; CDR3nt: TGTGCCAGCAGTCAACCGGGACTAGGAGTCTATGAGCAGTTCTTC; CDR3aa: CASSQPGLGVYEQFF
v_gene: TRBV6-6; d_gene: TRBD1; j_gene: TRBJ2-2; abundance: NA; CDR3nt: TGTGCCAGCACACCTCCGGGACAGAGGAACACCGGGGAGCTGTTTTTT; CDR3aa: CASTPPGQRNTGELFF
v_gene: TRBV7-2; d_gene: TRBD1; j_gene: TRBJ1-2; abundance: NA; CDR3nt: TGTGCCAGCAGCCACGGACAGGGGTATGGCTACACCTTC; CDR3aa: CASSHGQGYGYTF
v_gene: TRBV2; d_gene: TRBD1; j_gene: TRBJ1-2; abundance: NA; CDR3nt: TGTGCCAGCAGTGCCTCCGGGACAGGGTACGGCTACACCTTC; CDR3aa: CASSASGTGYGYTF